Listed here are 28 T cell receptor beta chains from one sample, sequenced in a study of OX40 agonist ivuxolimab in advanced cancers. Library method: the immunoSEQ multiplex PCR assay. TCRdb obtained this table from immuneACCESS and retained in-frame rearrangements with V and J assigned. These tables miss some clones; where compared with another copy, unresolved V genes account for less than half of the shortfall, and the remainder is unexplained. Present in this sample are tens of thousands of clones, approximately 91% of which were seen just once. Roughly 0.72% of the sample rests with the top ten. This sample comprised CD4+ or CD8+ T cells sorted from blood, obtained in a trial of the OX40 agonist ivuxolimab. The receptors originated from an adult with an advanced solid tumor such as melanoma, head and neck, liver or kidney cancer.

The rearrangement joins TRBV11-2 to TRBJ2-3; TRBD2 agrees at 11 bases. Germline V gene sequence: CDR1 SGHAT, CDR2 FQNNGV. The V and J ends lost 5 bases and 7 bases, in that order; junction bases with no gene match: 8. The CDR3 spans 15 residues. Here the CDR3 DNA reads TGTGCCAGCAGCAGTAGCGGGGGGGCCGCGAATACGCAGTATTTT. It yields the protein CASSSSGGAANTQYF.

This CDR3 is CASNDRKSSYEQYF. The CDR3 nucleotides read TGTGCCAGCAACGACAGAAAGAGCTCCTACGAGCAGTACTTC. The chain is built from TRBV6-6 and TRBJ2-7; D may be TRBD1 (5 bases). CDR1 MNHNY and CDR2 SVGAGI come from the germline V gene (reference sequence). This CDR3 has 14 residues. V was clipped by 7 bases and J by 0 bases, with 13 bases between them.

This clone was observed once. The chain has TRBV19 and TRBJ1-2, with 9 nucleotides matching TRBD1. Germline CDR1 and CDR2: LNHDA and SQIVND (reference sequence). The CDR3 spans 13 residues. V shed 7 bases, J shed 8 bases, and the junction held 8 bases outside the gene matches. The CDR3 DNA reads as TGTGCCAGTATGGTGGGACAGGGACGCGGCTACACCTTC. Translating gives CASMVGQGRGYTF.

This clone has more than one count but fewer than ten. The chain has TRBV5-1 and TRBJ1-1, with 9 positions matching TRBD1. V was clipped by 1 base and J by 10 bases; unmatched bases: 8. Germline CDR1 SGHRS, CDR2 YFSETQ. The CDR3 sequence is 14 residues long. The chain's CDR3 is CASSLSRQGDRAFF. The CDR3 DNA reads TGCGCCAGCAGCTTGTCCCGACAGGGGGATCGAGCTTTCTTT. Complete variable domain (other parts from reference TRBV5-1 and TRBJ1-1): KAGVTQTPRYLIKTRGQQVTLSCSPISGHRSVSWYQQTPGQGLQFLFEYFSETQRNKGNFPGRFSGRQFSNSRSEMNVSTLELGDSALYLCASSLSRQGDRAFFGQGTRLTVV.

CDR3 bases: TGTGCCAGCAGCCAGCGAGGGGGGGCAGATACGCAGTATTTT. Amino acid sequence: CASSQRGGADTQYF. This chain uses TRBV4-2 with TRBJ2-3; D possibly corresponds to TRBD2 (7 bases). Looked up from germline, CDR1 is LGHNA and CDR2 is YNFKEQ. V was trimmed by 3 bases and J by 4 bases, leaving 11 bases between them. The CDR3 contains 14 residues.

The chain recombines TRBV10-2 with TRBJ2-1; D is ambiguous. V dropped 3 bases and J dropped 6 bases, with 6 bases sitting between them. CDR3 length: 12 residues. Germline V gene sequence: CDR1 WSHSY, CDR2 SAAADI. The CDR3, as DNA: TGCGCCAGCAGTGACCCGATCAATGAGCAGTTCTTC. This codes for CASSDPINEQFF.

The rearrangement joins TRBV6-4 to TRBJ1-5; D remains ambiguous. The CDR3 contains 13 residues. The germline CDR1 and CDR2 sequences are MRHNA and SNTAGT. V was shortened by 7 bases and J by 3 bases, with 10 bases between the two germline ends. CDR3 amino acids: CASTLGYNQPQHF. The CDR3 DNA is TGTGCCAGCACGTTGGGTTACAATCAGCCCCAGCATTTT.

Concerning this clone: The germline gene is not matched at one end of the junction; a read error may be the cause. The chain couples TRBV7-7 to TRBJ2-1; D not certain. In germline, CDR1 is SSHAT, CDR2 FNYEAQ (reference sequence). This CDR3 has 12 residues. CDR3 nucleotide sequence: TGTGCTAGCAGCCCGGACGGTAATGAGCAGTTCTTC. It yields the protein CASSPDGNEQFF.

The chain uses TRBV6-6 and TRBJ1-5; 7 bases are a match to TRBD1. V was pared by 5 bases and J by 7 bases, with 8 bases of the junction left unmatched. There are 14 residues in the CDR3. In germline, CDR1 is MNHNY, CDR2 SVGAGI (reference sequence). The CDR3: CASSTTGRGQPQHF. The CDR3 DNA is TGTGCCAGCAGTACGACAGGGAGGGGGCAGCCCCAGCATTTT.

The genes are TRBV7-8 and TRBJ2-7; unclear D gene. This CDR3 spans 16 amino acids. CDR1 and CDR2 (germline): SGHVS, FQNEAQ. The V gene lost 5 bases and the J gene lost 2 bases, with 19 bases spanning the gap. The CDR3 DNA reads TGTGCCAGCAGCCCCCGGTCACAGATGTCAGCCTACGAGCAGTACTTC. Translation: CASSPRSQMSAYEQYF.

The J gene is TRBJ2-1, the V gene TRBV5-1; TRBD2 agrees at 9 bases. Looked up from germline, CDR1 is SGHRS and CDR2 is YFSETQ. The CDR3 contains 16 residues. V shed 0 bases, J shed 8 bases, and the junction held 9 bases outside the gene matches. CDR3 sequence reads: CASSLASGGRAYEQFF. The CDR3 DNA is TGCGCCAGCAGCTTGGCCAGTGGCGGGAGGGCCTATGAGCAGTTCTTC.

V usage is TRBV5-4 and J usage is TRBJ2-7; 11 positions agree with TRBD1. The J segment lost 0 bases and the V segment lost 4 bases, leaving 3 bases of the junction unmatched. Per the germline V gene, CDR1 is SGHNT and CDR2 is YYREEE (reference sequence). CDR3 length: 15 residues. The CDR3 spells CASSPGTGGSYEQYF. The CDR3 DNA follows: TGTGCCAGCAGCCCGGGGACAGGGGGCTCCTACGAGCAGTACTTC.

The rearrangement uses TRBV5-1 and TRBJ1-4; D may be TRBD1 (6 bases). The CDR3 loop spans 15 amino acids. V was clipped by 2 bases and J by 7 bases, with 15 bases between them. CDR1 and CDR2 from the germline V gene are SGHRS and YFSETQ. CDR3 bases: TGCGCCAGCAGCTTAAGGGGGGGTTCTGGTGAAAAACTGTTTTTT. Its protein is CASSLRGGSGEKLFF.

The CDR3 loop is CASSPTGGWEQFF. CDR3 coding DNA: TGTGCCAGCAGCCCTACAGGGGGCTGGGAGCAGTTCTTC. The chain has TRBV11-1 and TRBJ2-1, with 9 nucleotides matching TRBD1. The trim removed 5 bases at V and 10 bases at J, leaving 6 bases unmatched. Germline V CDR1 and CDR2: SGHAT, FQDESV (reference sequence). This CDR3 contains 13 residues.

The CDR3 DNA reads TGTGCCAGCAGTTATGGGTACCAAGAGACCCAGTACTTC. This codes for CASSYGYQETQYF. The chain combines TRBV6-5 with TRBJ2-5; D gene ambiguous. Trimming shortened V by 3 bases and J by 0 bases, and 5 bases separated the two germline ends. The CDR3 has 13 amino acids. CDR1 is MNHEY, CDR2 SVGAGI, per germline.

The genes are TRBV16 and TRBJ1-1; 7 bases match TRBD1. CDR1 is KGHSY, CDR2 FQNENV, per germline. The CDR3 contains 15 residues. The trim removed 0 bases at V and 3 bases at J, leaving 4 bases unmatched. The CDR3 protein is CASSQSGQGDTEAFF. The CDR3 DNA reads TGTGCCAGCAGCCAATCGGGGCAGGGGGACACTGAAGCTTTCTTT.

J is TRBJ2-7 and V is TRBV6-1; either TRBD1 or TRBD2 may fit D (6 bases each). The length of the CDR3 is 16 residues. V shed 1 base and J shed 1 base, with 14 bases lying between them. Germline V lookup: CDR1 MNHNS, CDR2 SASEGT. CDR3 DNA: TGTGCCAGCAGTGAAGAGGGGCTAGGGGGGTCCTACGAGCAGTACTTC. The encoded protein is CASSEEGLGGSYEQYF.

Judged by abundance, this clone is medium-sized. V gene TRBV9 combines with J gene TRBJ1-1; D unclear. The germline V gene has CDR1 SGDLS and CDR2 YYNGEE. This CDR3 contains 14 residues. Between the trimmed V and J ends, which lost 1 base and 1 base, there was a span of 8 bases. Here the CDR3 reads CASSVRRENTEAFF. The CDR3 nucleotides are TGTGCCAGCAGCGTAAGACGGGAGAACACTGAAGCTTTCTTT.

This clone appeared a few times. The V and J genes are TRBV5-5 and TRBJ2-7, with 12 bases that match TRBD2. This CDR3 contains 16 residues. J gave up 1 base and V 0 bases, and 2 bases lay outside the gene matches. The germline gives CDR1 SGHKS, CDR2 YYEKEE (reference sequence). CDR3 sequence: CASSLGTSGRSYEQYF. The CDR3, as DNA: TGTGCCAGCAGCTTGGGAACTAGCGGGAGGTCCTACGAGCAGTACTTC. The full variable domain, rest sourced from reference TRBV5-5 and TRBJ2-7, is DAGVTQSPTHLIKTRGQQVTLRCSPISGHKSVSWYQQVLGQGPQFIFQYYEKEERGRGNFPDRFSARQFPNYSSELNVNALLLGDSALYLCASSLGTSGRSYEQYFGPGTRLTVT.

In nucleotides, the CDR3 is TGTGCCAGCAGCCCGGACACAATCCAAGAGACCCAGTACTTC. This encodes CASSPDTIQETQYF. The V and J genes are TRBV7-6 and TRBJ2-5; D perhaps matches TRBD1 (5 bases). Germline CDR1 is SGHVS and CDR2 is FNYEAQ. Trimming took 5 bases from V and 1 from J, leaving 11 bases between them. The CDR3 loop spans 14 amino acids.

The V and J genes are TRBV27 and TRBJ1-6; D is ambiguous. The V end was cut by 6 bases, the J end by 7 bases, with 13 bases between. The CDR3 extends over 14 amino acids. Germline V gene sequence: CDR1 MNHEY, CDR2 SMNVEV (reference sequence). CDR3 sequence: CASRVDYFNSPLHF. CDR3 nucleotide sequence: TGTGCCAGCAGGGTCGACTACTTCAATTCACCCCTCCACTTT.

The genes are TRBV6-1 and TRBJ2-1, with a possible D match to TRBD2 (6 bases). Per the germline V gene, CDR1 is MNHNS and CDR2 is SASEGT. Trimming left V 7 bases short and J 4 bases short, with 14 bases between. The CDR3 spans 14 residues. This CDR3 is CASTHGGVYNEQFF. CDR3 coding DNA: TGTGCCAGCACCCACGGCGGGGTGTACAATGAGCAGTTCTTC.

The chain uses TRBV6-5 and TRBJ1-1; the match to TRBD1 covers 9 bases. The V gene's germline CDR1 is MNHEY and CDR2 SVGAGI. V shed 8 bases and J 1 base; nucleotides not matched to a gene: 5. The CDR3 sequence is 14 residues long. The DNA of the CDR3 is TGTGCCAGCGGGACAGGGTCCAGGAACACTGAAGCTTTCTTT. This codes for CASGTGSRNTEAFF.

This chain uses TRBV19 with TRBJ1-1, with D perhaps TRBD1 (5 bases). This CDR3 contains 14 residues. Germline V gives CDR1 LNHDA, CDR2 SQIVND (reference sequence). V dropped 7 bases and J dropped 1 base, with 13 bases sitting between them. CDR3 DNA sequence: TGTGCCAGTATTCCCACCGGGGGGAACACTGAAGCTTTCTTT. Translated: CASIPTGGNTEAFF.

The rearrangement uses TRBV7-8 and TRBJ2-1; 15 nucleotides match TRBD2. Germline V gives CDR1 SGHVS, CDR2 FQNEAQ. V trimming: 5 bases; J trimming: 7 bases; junction bases outside the gene matches: 6. The CDR3 is 16 amino acids. The CDR3 DNA is TGTGCCAGCAGCGCTGGACTAGCGGGGGGGCAGAATGAGCAGTTCTTC. Its translation is CASSAGLAGGQNEQFF.

This clone appeared a single time. The chain recombines TRBV18 with TRBJ1-5, with 8 bases fitting TRBD1. V was pared by 6 bases and J by 5 bases, with 6 bases of the junction left unmatched. Per the germline V gene, CDR1 is KGHSH and CDR2 is LQKENI. The CDR3 length is 14 residues. In DNA, the CDR3 is TGTGCCAGCTCTCTTACAGGGGGGGATCAGCCCCAGCATTTT. Amino acid sequence: CASSLTGGDQPQHF. Based on the CDR3 plus reference TRBV18 and TRBJ1-5, the full variable domain is NAGVMQNPRHLVRRRGQEARLRCSPMKGHSHVYWYRQLPEEGLKFMVYLQKENIIDESGMPKERFSAEFPKEGPSILRIQQVVRGDSAAYFCASSLTGGDQPQHFGDGTRLSIL.

The gene calls are TRBV6-5 and TRBJ2-1; D is unresolved. The V and J ends lost 7 bases and 2 bases respectively, with 9 bases between them. The CDR3 length is 13 residues. Germline assignment: CDR1 MNHEY and CDR2 SVGAGI. CDR3 amino acids: CASKGGTYNEQFF. In DNA form, the CDR3 reads TGTGCCAGCAAAGGTGGGACCTACAATGAGCAGTTCTTC.

V gene TRBV7-2 combines with J gene TRBJ1-2, with D tentatively TRBD1 (5 bases). The CDR3 sequence is 15 residues long. V lost 1 base, J lost 4 bases, and 13 bases lay in between. Germline loops: CDR1 SGHTA, CDR2 FQGNSA. CDR3 sequence (DNA): TGTGCCAGCAGCTTAGGTGGGACGGACCGCTATGGCTACACCTTC. Protein product: CASSLGGTDRYGYTF.